The T cell receptor (beta chain) described here comes from a study of tumor-infiltrating lymphocytes in primary liver carcinoma. As concerns this clonotype: The germline gene is not matched at one end of the junction; a read error may be the cause.

Unsorted whole blood supplied the RNA, and germline DNA was extracted too. From around 500 ng of total RNA, TCR beta-specific cDNA was reverse-transcribed using a constant-region primer. It was through three nested multiplex PCR rounds of slightly modified ARM-PCR that TCR beta libraries arose. A C-beta reverse primer and TRBV1-TRBV30 forward primers served in each of the first two PCR rounds, at about 10 cycles apiece. MiXCR, applied by TCRdb to the multiplex PCR reads, yields one record per CDR3 protein. The sample contains approximately 320,000 distinct CDR3 sequences, about three fifths of which appear only once. The germline V gene encodes CDR1 LGHNT and CDR2 FRNRAP. This CDR3 is built from 15 residues.

What was sequenced was peripheral blood. V usage is TRBV12-5 and J usage is TRBJ2-5; 7 nucleotides line up with TRBD2. This receptor was obtained from a woman in her twenties or thirties with primary liver carcinoma and hepatitis B virus infection. The DNA of the CDR3 is TGTGATAGTCCGCCTCTCTCTAGCGGCCAAGAGACCCAATACTTC. Encoded protein: CDSPPLSSGQETQYF.